The 14 T cell receptor beta chains below were found in one sample sequenced in a study of cytomegalovirus exposure and HLA in healthy donors. The data were produced by immunoSEQ multiplex PCR, yet TCRdb's version contains in-frame clones alone and is incomplete. Of about 78,000 clones in the sample, 90% to 96% are singletons; the top ten hold 1.5% to 2%. The sample consisted of PBMCs. The receptors come from a man aged 18 to 30 in good health and CMV-seropositive.

The V and J genes are TRBV29-1 and TRBJ1-1, with D unresolved. The ends were cut back, 5 bases at V and 1 base at J, with 5 bases in the middle. CDR3 length: 11 residues. Germline V CDR1 and CDR2: SQVTM, ANQGSEA. The CDR3 DNA sequence: TGCAGCGTTCGGGGGAACACTGAAGCTTTCTTT. Protein sequence: CSVRGNTEAFF. The entire variable domain, with the rest obtained from reference TRBV29-1 and TRBJ1-1, is as follows: SAVISQKPSRDICQRGTSLTIQCQVDSQVTMMFWYRQQPGQSLTLIATANQGSEATYESGFVIDKFPISRPNLTFSTLTVSNMSPEDSSIYLCSVRGNTEAFFGQGTRLTVV.

The chain employs TRBV6-1 and TRBJ2-7, with a weak D call TRBD2 (5 bases). Germline-derived CDR1 and CDR2 are MNHNS and SASEGT. This CDR3 is built from 14 residues. Between the trimmed V and J ends, which lost 6 bases and 6 bases, there was a span of 18 bases. The CDR3 is CASRVWQEGGEQYF. CDR3 bases: TGTGCCAGCAGGGTGTGGCAAGAAGGAGGCGAGCAGTACTTC.

This chain links TRBV2 with TRBJ2-3; D may be TRBD1 (5 bases). V was pared by 2 bases and J by 0 bases, with 9 bases between. The CDR3 contains 15 residues. Germline values: CDR1 SNHLY, CDR2 FYNNEI. The CDR3 nucleotides are TGTGCCAGCAGTGAAAGACAGACTAGCACAGATACGCAGTATTTT. It yields the protein CASSERQTSTDTQYF.

The chain uses TRBV9 and TRBJ2-5, with D tentatively TRBD2 (5 bases). This CDR3 is 15 amino acids long. From germline, CDR1 is SGDLS and CDR2 YYNGEE. Between the trimmed V and J ends, which lost 0 bases and 2 bases, there was a span of 11 bases. CDR3 nucleotide sequence: TGTGCCAGCAGCGTAGCTCCGGGAACACAAGAGACCCAGTACTTC. Amino acids: CASSVAPGTQETQYF.

The chain couples TRBV6-6 to TRBJ2-7, with a possible D match to TRBD1 (6 bases). The germline CDR1 and CDR2 sequences are MNHNY and SVGAGI (reference sequence). The V gene lost 7 bases and the J gene lost 6 bases, with 19 bases spanning the gap. The CDR3 is 14 amino acids. The CDR3 region has the DNA TGTGCCAGCAAATTCACGGACAGTAGTGGCGAGCAGTACTTC. It specifies CASKFTDSSGEQYF.

This rearrangement joins TRBV9 to TRBJ2-1; no reliable D call. CDR1 is SGDLS and CDR2 is YYNGEE in the germline V gene. The CDR3 loop spans 13 amino acids. Trimming stripped 0 bases from V and 4 bases from J, with 5 bases between. CDR3 amino acids: CASSVETYNEQFF. The CDR3 nucleotides read TGTGCCAGCAGCGTAGAGACATACAATGAGCAGTTCTTC.

The CDR3 region is CASRMGQEIEQYF. CDR3 in DNA: TGTGCCAGCAGAATGGGACAGGAGATAGAGCAGTACTTC. The chain carries TRBV6-5 and TRBJ2-7; 8 bases match TRBD1. The length of the CDR3 is 13 residues. Trimming at V came to 6 bases and at J to 7 bases, leaving 8 bases not matched to a gene. Germline V gene data show CDR1 as MNHEY and CDR2 as SVGAGI.

The chain employs TRBV11-2 and TRBJ1-5; D not resolved. Germline V gene sequence: CDR1 SGHAT, CDR2 FQNNGV. V lost 1 base and J 5 bases, leaving 6 bases between the germline ends. CDR3 size: 13 residues. The CDR3 DNA reads TGTGCCAGCAGCTTAGTTTTAGATCAGCCCCAGCATTTT. It encodes CASSLVLDQPQHF.

CDR3 nucleotides: TGTGCCAGCAGTTTCGGGACAGGGTGGTTCCAAGAGACCCAGTACTTC. It encodes CASSFGTGWFQETQYF. The V gene is TRBV6-6, the J gene TRBJ2-5; 9 positions agree with TRBD1. Germline V lookup: CDR1 MNHNY, CDR2 SVGAGI (reference sequence). The CDR3 totals 16 residues. The V and J ends lost 4 bases and 1 base, in that order; junction bases with no gene match: 7.

This sequence joins TRBV10-3 and TRBJ2-1; 9 bases are a match to TRBD2. Germline V CDR1 and CDR2: ENHRY, SYGVKD. CDR3 length equals 17 residues. With 4 bases clipped from V and 9 bases from J, the junction kept 16 bases outside the gene matches. Written as DNA, the CDR3 is TGTGCCATCAGTGGCTCCTGGGGGGCGGGAGGGAGGGGTGAGCAGTTCTTC. Translating it yields CAISGSWGAGGRGEQFF.

The sample holds one count of this clone. The J gene is TRBJ2-3, the V gene TRBV13; 11 bases line up with TRBD2. CDR1 is PRHDT and CDR2 is FYEKMQ in the germline V gene (reference sequence). The CDR3 spans 21 residues. With 1 base clipped from V and 4 bases from J, the junction kept 19 bases outside the gene matches. The CDR3: CASSLVGYRDGTSGSSDTQYF. For the CDR3, the DNA is TGTGCCAGCAGCTTAGTTGGATACCGGGACGGAACTAGCGGGAGTTCAGATACGCAGTATTTT.

CDR3 in DNA: TGTGCCAGCTCCCGGGACTTGAATTCACCCCTCCACTTT. The encoded protein is CASSRDLNSPLHF. The J gene is TRBJ1-6, the V gene TRBV18, with D maybe TRBD1 (5 bases). The CDR3 is 13 residues long. V lost 6 bases and J 7 bases, leaving 10 bases between the germline ends. Germline V CDR1 and CDR2: KGHSH, LQKENI. Together with reference TRBV18 and TRBJ1-6, the CDR3 gives the full variable domain: NAGVMQNPRHLVRRRGQEARLRCSPMKGHSHVYWYRQLPEEGLKFMVYLQKENIIDESGMPKERFSAEFPKEGPSILRIQQVVRGDSAAYFCASSRDLNSPLHFGNGTRLTVT.

The V call is TRBV28, the J call TRBJ2-2; D is possibly TRBD1 (6 bases). The CDR3 is made up of 14 amino acids. Germline V gene data show CDR1 as MDHEN and CDR2 as SYDVKM. V lost 2 bases, J lost 5 bases, and 9 bases lay in between. The CDR3 is CASSLQGWTGELFF. The DNA of the CDR3 is TGTGCCAGCAGTTTACAGGGGTGGACCGGGGAGCTGTTTTTT. The entire variable domain, with the rest obtained from reference TRBV28 and TRBJ2-2, is as follows: DVKVTQSSRYLVKRTGEKVFLECVQDMDHENMFWYRQDPGLGLRLIYFSYDVKMKEKGDIPEGYSVSREKKERFSLILESASTNQTSMYLCASSLQGWTGELFFGEGSRLTVL.

This chain joins TRBV29-1 and TRBJ2-7; TRBD1 is a possible D gene (5 bases). This CDR3 has 11 amino acids. V was trimmed by 0 bases and J by 12 bases, leaving 12 bases between them. CDR1 SQVTM and CDR2 ANQGSEA come from the germline V gene. CDR3 in amino acids: CSVEDRSGSYF. The CDR3 DNA reads as TGCAGCGTTGAAGATCGGTCAGGGTCGTACTTC.